This entry is about one T cell receptor (beta chain). The antigen remains unidentified. This sample was included in a study of beta chain features in type 1 diabetes. Background on the study: All of the samples together had some 99 million sorted cells examined.

Expressed TCRB transcripts were sequenced because the isolated RNA had all been reverse transcribed beforehand. Samples of naive, central memory and regulatory T cells yielded a mean of about 3.5 million reads. Libraries were prepared by immunoSEQ multiplex PCR; TCRdb keeps only in-frame clonotypes and omits some of them. The sample has some 150,000 clones; about an eighth are singletons. Overall study results and limits: A moderate, significant TCRB CDR3 shortening appeared in type 1 diabetes across four CD4+ subsets. Possible PCR preference for shorter templates applied equally to patients and controls.

Trimming left V 3 bases short and J 3 bases short, with 15 bases between. Germline V gene lookup returns CDR1 SNHLY and CDR2 FYNNEI. The CDR3 consists of 16 residues. The receptor was derived from a young man with type 1 diabetes. Sample: central memory CD4+ T cells from blood. This sequence joins TRBV2 and TRBJ1-5; a weak D match, TRBD1 (6 bases). The CDR3 DNA sequence: TGTGCCAGCAGTGAGGACAGCGGACTCAACAATCAGCCCCAGCATTTT. Translated: CASSEDSGLNNQPQHF.